The T cell receptor beta chain under discussion was sequenced for a study of T cell changes during pregnancy in multiple sclerosis. Method: immunoSEQ multiplex PCR; TCRdb's copy keeps in-frame clones and lacks some. Altogether 68,000 or so clones are present, 91% being singletons, with the ten largest covering over 0.65%. The V and J ends lost 0 bases and 1 base respectively, with 7 bases between them. The CDR3 runs 14 residues. Germline V gene sequence: CDR1 SGHTA, CDR2 FQGNSA. The genes are TRBV7-2 and TRBJ2-7, with D perhaps TRBD2 (5 bases). This receptor was identified in a female donor with multiple sclerosis, enrolled in a pregnancy study. The input for sequencing was peripheral blood, taken in the second trimester of pregnancy. The CDR3 DNA reads TGTGCCAGCAGCTTAGCGCGGGTTTCCTACGAGCAGTACTTC. This gives the protein CASSLARVSYEQYF.